This T cell receptor (beta chain) is from a study of molecular identifiers for immune sequencing clone quantification. The germline V gene has CDR1 SGHRS and CDR2 YFSETQ. The CDR3 is made up of 12 amino acids. The germline V and J ends were trimmed by 3 bases and 5 bases, with 9 bases remaining between them. TCRdb independently ran MiXCR on the PCR reads; one entry per CDR3 protein. The repertoire holds about 640,000 distinct CDR3 sequences, 15% to 20% seen once, with 0.7% to 1% in the top ten. This clonotype has a count of ten or more. In the sort, naive CD8 T cells were defined as CD8+CD4-CCR7+CD45RA+.

The clonotype originates from a human donor in good health. Some libraries in this study had Jurkat cell RNA spiked in. The V call is TRBV5-1, the J call TRBJ2-7; D remains unclear. The sequenced material came from naive CD8+ T cells from blood, with Jurkat cell RNA spiked in. Subset given: FACS-sorted CD8+CD4-CCR7+CD45RA+ naive T cells. The CDR3 DNA reads as TGCGCCAGCAGCTCCCGGGCGGACGAGCAGTACTTC. Its protein is CASSSRADEQYF.